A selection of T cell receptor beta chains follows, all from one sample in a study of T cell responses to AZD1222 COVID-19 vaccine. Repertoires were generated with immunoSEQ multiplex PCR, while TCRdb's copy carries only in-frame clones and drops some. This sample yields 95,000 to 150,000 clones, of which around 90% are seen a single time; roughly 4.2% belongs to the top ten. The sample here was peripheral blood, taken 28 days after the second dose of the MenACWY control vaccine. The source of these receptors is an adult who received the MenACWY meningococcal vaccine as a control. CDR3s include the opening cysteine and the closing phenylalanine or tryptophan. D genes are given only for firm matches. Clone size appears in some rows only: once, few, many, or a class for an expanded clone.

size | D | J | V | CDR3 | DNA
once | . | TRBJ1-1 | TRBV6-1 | CASSVSRSIVLSEAFF | TGTGCCAGCAGTGTCTCCAGGAGTATAGTGTTGTCTGAAGCTTTCTTT
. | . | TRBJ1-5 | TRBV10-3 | CAISRFPGSDQPQHF | TGTGCCATCAGTCGTTTTCCAGGGTCGGATCAGCCCCAGCATTTT
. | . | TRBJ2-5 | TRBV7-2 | CATRGRQGPQETQYF | TGTGCCACGCGGGGACGACAGGGTCCTCAAGAGACCCAGTACTTC
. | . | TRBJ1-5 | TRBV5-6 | CASSLSGVQPQHF | TGTGCCAGCAGCTTGTCAGGGGTTCAGCCCCAGCATTTT
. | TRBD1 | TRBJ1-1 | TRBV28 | CASSKGQASTLTEAFF | TGTGCCAGCAGTAAAGGACAGGCCTCGACGCTTACTGAAGCTTTCTTT
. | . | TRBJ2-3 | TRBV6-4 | CASSDSGSLDTQYF | TGTGCCAGCAGTGACTCGGGTAGTTTGGATACGCAGTATTTT
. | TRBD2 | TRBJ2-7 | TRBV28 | CASSSLFGRGGEQYF | TGTGCCAGCAGTTCCCTTTTCGGGAGGGGTGGGGAGCAGTACTTC
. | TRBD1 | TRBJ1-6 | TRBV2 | CASSGGQGGSYNSPLHF | TGTGCCAGCAGTGGGGGACAGGGCGGCTCCTATAATTCACCCCTCCACTTT
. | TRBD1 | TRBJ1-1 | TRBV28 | CASSPPAGTEGAEHAEAFF | TGTGCCAGCAGTCCTCCAGCCGGGACAGAGGGGGCCGAACACGCTGAAGCTTTCTTT
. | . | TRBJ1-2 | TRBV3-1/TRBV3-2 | CASSQGFNYGYTF | TGTGCCAGCAGCCAGGGATTTAACTATGGCTACACCTTC
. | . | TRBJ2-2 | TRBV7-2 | CASSFEPSTGELFF | TGTGCCAGCAGCTTTGAACCCAGCACCGGGGAGCTGTTTTTT
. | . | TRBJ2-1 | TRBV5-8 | CASSSRLTAYNEQFF | TGTGCCAGTTCCTCCCGACTCACGGCCTACAATGAGCAGTTCTTC
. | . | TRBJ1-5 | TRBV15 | CATSRGSNQPQHF | TGTGCCACCAGCAGGGGTAGCAATCAGCCCCAGCATTTT
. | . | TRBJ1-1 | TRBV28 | CASSLPGAEAFF | TGTGCCAGCAGTTTACCCGGGGCTGAAGCTTTCTTT
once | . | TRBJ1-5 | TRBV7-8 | CASSPKGSGVQGNQPQHF | TGTGCCAGCAGCCCCAAGGGGAGTGGGGTCCAGGGCAATCAGCCCCAGCATTTT
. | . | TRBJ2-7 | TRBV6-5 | CASRVNSYEQYF | TGTGCCAGCAGAGTGAACTCCTACGAGCAGTACTTC
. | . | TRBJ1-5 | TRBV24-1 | CATSDSGLSNQPQHF | TGTGCCACCAGTGACTCAGGGTTGAGCAATCAGCCCCAGCATTTT
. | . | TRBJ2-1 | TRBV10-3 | CAISWTDNEQFF | TGTGCCATCAGCTGGACAGACAATGAGCAGTTCTTC
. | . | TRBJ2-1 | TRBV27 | CASSLYPGLGRARDEQFF | TGTGCCAGCAGTTTATACCCCGGATTGGGCAGGGCGAGGGATGAGCAGTTCTTC
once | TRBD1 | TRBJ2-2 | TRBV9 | CASSGLRGRDTGELFF | TGTGCCAGCAGCGGCCTCAGGGGGCGCGACACCGGGGAGCTGTTTTTT
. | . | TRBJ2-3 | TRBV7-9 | CASSLEWARKTDTQYF | TGTGCCAGCAGCTTAGAGTGGGCTAGAAAGACAGATACGCAGTATTTT
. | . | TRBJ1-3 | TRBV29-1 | CSVVGRGENTIYF | TGCAGCGTTGTCGGCAGGGGAGAAAACACCATATATTTT
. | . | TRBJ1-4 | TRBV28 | CASKRDQRGEKLFF | TGTGCCAGCAAACGGGATCAACGGGGTGAAAAACTGTTTTTT
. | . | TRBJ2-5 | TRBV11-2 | CASSGLRRKQETQYF | TGTGCCAGCAGCGGCCTGCGACGGAAACAAGAGACCCAGTACTTC
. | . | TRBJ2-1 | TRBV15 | CATSRAAGTGYNEQFF | TGTGCCACCAGCAGAGCGGCCGGGACTGGCTACAATGAGCAGTTCTTC
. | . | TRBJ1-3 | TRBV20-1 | CSASRDNSGNTIYF | TGCAGTGCTAGTCGGGACAACTCTGGAAACACCATATATTTT
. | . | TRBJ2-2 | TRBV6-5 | CASTRLVANTGELFF | TGTGCCAGCACTAGGCTAGTTGCGAACACCGGGGAGCTGTTTTTT